Sequencing of this TCR beta chain was carried out in a study of blood T cell repertoires in COVID-19. Study in general: There were acute and convalescent COVID-19 samples, and they came from the United States, Italy and Spain.

Germline lookup yields CDR1 MDHEN and CDR2 SYDVKM. This CDR3 has 14 residues. With V trimmed by 6 bases and J by 6 bases, 8 bases remained unmatched. This clone turned up a few times. Original analysis: Reference gene primer amplification gave estimated nucleated cell counts. Clones were sequenced by immunoSEQ multiplex PCR, and TCRdb holds only the in-frame ones, with some missing. The DNA was the basis for D and trimming; V, J and clone size are from that table. The sample yields over 200,000 clones, roughly 90% seen once. The clonotype comes from a man between 60 and 70 years old who had recovered from COVID-19. This sequence joins TRBV28 and TRBJ1-5; TRBD1 aligns across 7 bases. The sequenced material came from peripheral blood. The CDR3 sequence is CASSGTVHGQPQHF. The CDR3 DNA reads TGTGCCAGCAGCGGGACAGTTCATGGTCAGCCCCAGCATTTT.